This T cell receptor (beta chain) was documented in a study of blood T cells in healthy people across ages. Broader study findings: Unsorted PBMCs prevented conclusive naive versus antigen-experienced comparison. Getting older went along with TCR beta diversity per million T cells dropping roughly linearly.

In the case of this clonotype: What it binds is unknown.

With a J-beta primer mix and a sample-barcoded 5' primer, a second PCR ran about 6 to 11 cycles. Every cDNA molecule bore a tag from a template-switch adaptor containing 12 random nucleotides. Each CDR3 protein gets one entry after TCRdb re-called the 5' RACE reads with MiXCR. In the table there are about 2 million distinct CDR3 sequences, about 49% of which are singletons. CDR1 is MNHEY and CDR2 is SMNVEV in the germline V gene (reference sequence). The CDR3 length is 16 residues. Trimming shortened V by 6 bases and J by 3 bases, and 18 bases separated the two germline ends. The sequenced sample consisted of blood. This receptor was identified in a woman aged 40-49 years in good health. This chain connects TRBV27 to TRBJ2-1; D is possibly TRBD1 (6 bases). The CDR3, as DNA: TGTGCCAGCAGACAACCACAGGGCATTAGCTACAATGAGCAGTTCTTC. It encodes CASRQPQGISYNEQFF.